Listed here are 25 T cell receptor beta chains from one sample, sequenced in a study of OX40 agonist ivuxolimab in advanced cancers. The repertoire was sequenced with immunoSEQ multiplex PCR; TCRdb's copy has only in-frame clones and lacks some. The sample records about 73,000 clones, around nine tenths being singletons. The sample was CD4+ or CD8+ T cells sorted from blood, taken in a trial of the OX40 agonist ivuxolimab. The receptors were gathered from an adult with an advanced solid tumor such as melanoma, head and neck, liver or kidney cancer.

This chain connects TRBV5-1 to TRBJ2-2; 7 positions agree with TRBD1. The germline CDR1 and CDR2 sequences are SGHRS and YFSETQ. The CDR3 runs to 16 residues. V lost 0 bases and J lost 0; bases outside the gene matches: 2. The CDR3 loop reads CASSLVGTANTGELFF. The CDR3 coding sequence is TGCGCCAGCAGCTTGGTTGGGACAGCGAACACCGGGGAGCTGTTTTTT. Supplemented by reference TRBV5-1 and TRBJ2-2, the full variable domain reads KAGVTQTPRYLIKTRGQQVTLSCSPISGHRSVSWYQQTPGQGLQFLFEYFSETQRNKGNFPGRFSGRQFSNSRSEMNVSTLELGDSALYLCASSLVGTANTGELFFGEGSRLTVL.

The chain recombines TRBV7-9 with TRBJ2-3, with D possibly matching TRBD2 (7 bases). V dropped 5 bases and J dropped 4 bases, with 19 bases sitting between them. The CDR3 totals 16 residues. Germline assignment: CDR1 SEHNR and CDR2 FQNEAQ (reference sequence). The CDR3 bases are TGTGCCAGCAGCCTACAAGGGGGGAGGGGAGCAGATACGCAGTATTTT. Amino acid sequence: CASSLQGGRGADTQYF.

The chain combines TRBV5-4 with TRBJ1-5; a possible D gene is TRBD1 (5 bases). V lost 0 bases to trimming and J lost 1 base, with 17 bases between them. Germline V lookup: CDR1 SGHNT, CDR2 YYREEE (reference sequence). The CDR3 covers 18 residues. The CDR3 DNA follows: TGTGCCAGCAGCTTGGATGTATTAGGGGTTGGGAGCAATCAGCCCCAGCATTTT. Translation gives CASSLDVLGVGSNQPQHF.

V and J are TRBV6-6 and TRBJ1-5; a weak D match, TRBD1 (5 bases). The CDR3 loop spans 14 amino acids. Germline CDR1 MNHNY, CDR2 SVGAGI (reference sequence). The V and J ends lost 6 bases and 5 bases respectively, with 14 bases between them. The CDR3 spells CASRLGGVYQPQHF. CDR3 in DNA: TGTGCCAGCAGGCTCGGGGGGGTTTATCAGCCCCAGCATTTT.

The chain employs TRBV5-4 and TRBJ1-1; the D gene is possibly TRBD1 (6 bases). The CDR3 covers 15 residues. Per germline, CDR1 SGHNT and CDR2 YYREEE (reference sequence). V lost 4 bases to trimming and J lost 1 base, with 14 bases between them. CDR3 DNA sequence: TGTGCCAGCAGCCGGGCCGGGACAAGGAACACTGAAGCTTTCTTT. The encoded protein is CASSRAGTRNTEAFF.

The chain recombines TRBV27 with TRBJ2-7; no clear D. Germline CDR1 is MNHEY and CDR2 is SMNVEV (reference sequence). The CDR3 has 14 amino acids. Trimming took off 4 bases at V and 9 bases at J, with 19 bases between the two ends. In nucleotides, the CDR3 is TGTGCCAGCAGTTCCTCCGGGCCGATGGCATCGCAGTACTTC. This sequence encodes CASSSSGPMASQYF.

In DNA form, the CDR3 reads TGTGCCAGCAGCTTAGCGTTCGTCACAGATACGCAGTATTTT. This sequence encodes CASSLAFVTDTQYF. The rearrangement links TRBV7-6 to TRBJ2-3; D gene ambiguous. This CDR3 comprises 14 residues. V lost 0 bases, J lost 2 bases, and 6 bases lay in between. Germline CDR1 SGHVS, CDR2 FNYEAQ.

This clone occurred once. The chain recombines TRBV9 with TRBJ2-2, with a weak D call TRBD1 (5 bases). The CDR3 spans 14 residues. The germline V and J ends were trimmed by 0 bases and 6 bases, with 9 bases remaining between them. Germline V CDR1 and CDR2: SGDLS, YYNGEE. CDR3 sequence: CASSVAPTAGELFF. In DNA form, the CDR3 reads TGTGCCAGCAGCGTAGCCCCGACAGCCGGGGAGCTGTTTTTT.

This clone was seen a few times. This chain connects TRBV7-8 to TRBJ1-6; D gene uncertain. Germline V lookup: CDR1 SGHVS, CDR2 FQNEAQ. The CDR3 extends over 15 amino acids. Between the trimmed V and J ends, which lost 4 bases and 10 bases, there was a span of 17 bases. The CDR3 reads CASSSTRVLWSPLHF. CDR3 DNA sequence: TGTGCCAGCAGCTCCACGAGGGTCTTGTGGTCACCCCTCCACTTT.

The J gene is TRBJ2-5, the V gene TRBV7-9; D is undetermined. The germline V gene has CDR1 SEHNR and CDR2 FQNEAQ (reference sequence). V was clipped by 3 bases and J by 5 bases, with 7 bases between them. The length of the CDR3 is 12 residues. CDR3 amino acids: CASSFGGETQYF. CDR3 nucleotide sequence: TGTGCCAGCAGCTTTGGTGGGGAGACCCAGTACTTC.

The CDR3 region has the DNA TGTGCCAGCACCGTAGGGGGTTCTGGGGCCAACGTCCTGACTTTC. Its translation: CASTVGGSGANVLTF. The chain is built from TRBV7-9 and TRBJ2-6; tentatively, D is TRBD1 (6 bases). V lost 7 bases to trimming and J lost 1 base, with 11 bases between them. Germline V gives CDR1 SEHNR, CDR2 FQNEAQ (reference sequence). The CDR3 is 15 amino acids.

This clone was observed a handful of times. The rearrangement links TRBV4-3 to TRBJ2-3, with 8 bases aligning to TRBD1. CDR1 and CDR2 from the germline V gene are LGHNA and YSLEER. Unmatched junction bases numbered 9, after V lost 4 bases and J lost 6 bases. CDR3 length: 15 residues. CDR3 loop: CASSPGQGMMDTQYF. The CDR3 DNA reads as TGCGCCAGCAGCCCCGGACAGGGTATGATGGATACGCAGTATTTT.

The chain recombines TRBV11-2 with TRBJ2-7; D is possibly TRBD1 (5 bases). The CDR3 covers 13 residues. V was clipped by 3 bases and J by 5 bases, with 11 bases between them. Germline-derived CDR1 and CDR2 are SGHAT and FQNNGV. This CDR3 is CASSFPAGNEQYF. The CDR3 nucleotides read TGTGCCAGCAGCTTCCCGGCAGGGAACGAGCAGTACTTC.

The chain carries TRBV5-1 and TRBJ1-1; D unresolved. CDR3 size: 13 residues. Trimming removed 0 bases from V and 8 bases from J, with 11 bases in between. Per germline, CDR1 SGHRS and CDR2 YFSETQ. CDR3 sequence reads: CASSLGPKGEAFF. The CDR3 coding sequence is TGCGCCAGCAGCTTGGGCCCAAAGGGAGAAGCTTTCTTT.

The rearrangement uses TRBV2 and TRBJ1-4, with TRBD1 matching over 10 bases. V lost 1 base and J lost 9; bases outside the gene matches: 2. There are 14 residues in the CDR3. Per germline, CDR1 SNHLY and CDR2 FYNNEI. CDR3 in DNA: TGTGCCAGCAGTGAAGGGACAGGGGGTCAAAAACTGTTTTTT. The encoded protein is CASSEGTGGQKLFF.

The chain is built from TRBV6-5 and TRBJ2-7; 7 nucleotides align to TRBD1. CDR3 length equals 11 residues. Germline CDR1 MNHEY, CDR2 SVGAGI. V trimming: 10 bases; J trimming: 5 bases; junction bases outside the gene matches: 5. CDR3: CAIAQGDEQYF. For the CDR3, the DNA is TGTGCCATCGCCCAGGGGGACGAGCAGTACTTC.

The V call is TRBV7-9, the J call TRBJ2-7; no clear D gene. Trimming left V 1 base short and J 0 bases short, with 7 bases between. The CDR3 is 14 residues long. In germline, CDR1 is SEHNR, CDR2 FQNEAQ (reference sequence). The CDR3 is CASSLEGFSYEQYF. In DNA, the CDR3 is TGTGCCAGCAGCTTAGAGGGATTCTCCTACGAGCAGTACTTC.

This chain connects TRBV7-9 to TRBJ1-4; a possible D gene is TRBD1 (6 bases). From germline, CDR1 is SEHNR and CDR2 FQNEAQ (reference sequence). The CDR3 has 14 amino acids. V gave up 4 bases and J gave up 8 bases, with 14 bases separating them. CDR3 nucleotides: TGTGCCAGCAGCTCCTGGGCAGGGGACGAAAAACTGTTTTTT. Translated, it gives CASSSWAGDEKLFF.

CDR3 loop: CASRSTLGGGVREQFF. CDR3 nucleotide sequence: TGTGCCAGCAGATCGACCTTGGGAGGAGGGGTCCGTGAGCAGTTCTTC. The genes are TRBV7-2 and TRBJ2-1; D may be TRBD2 (6 bases). Trimming stripped 6 bases from V and 9 bases from J, with 24 bases between. Per the germline V gene, CDR1 is SGHTA and CDR2 is FQGNSA. CDR3 length: 16 amino acids.

V gene TRBV29-1 combines with J gene TRBJ2-7; TRBD1 matches at 11 bases. This CDR3 is 13 amino acids long. Trimming cost V 7 bases and J 3 bases; bases outside gene matches: 5. Germline values: CDR1 SQVTM, CDR2 ANQGSEA. CDR3 nucleotides: TGCAGCGCCCGGACAGGGGGCTTCTACGAGCAGTACTTC. This sequence encodes CSARTGGFYEQYF.

The rearrangement links TRBV6-1 to TRBJ1-3; 10 nucleotides match TRBD1. Trimming removed 8 bases from V and 3 bases from J; junction bases left unmatched: 4. This CDR3 has 14 residues. Germline V gene lookup returns CDR1 MNHNS and CDR2 SASEGT. CDR3 sequence (DNA): TGTGCCAGCGAGACAGGGGGCGTTGGAAACACCATATATTTT. Protein sequence: CASETGGVGNTIYF.

The CDR3 is CASRWEGGGNQPQHF. In nucleotides, the CDR3 is TGTGCCAGCAGATGGGAGGGGGGTGGCAATCAGCCCCAGCATTTT. V is TRBV6-1 and J is TRBJ1-5; perhaps TRBD1 as D (6 bases). Germline V CDR1 and CDR2: MNHNS, SASEGT. Deletions cut 6 bases from V and 2 bases from J, with 14 bases between. There are 15 residues in the CDR3.

The genes are TRBV29-1 and TRBJ1-2; the D gene is possibly TRBD1 (6 bases). The germline CDR1 and CDR2 sequences are SQVTM and ANQGSEA. There are 16 residues in the CDR3. The V end lost 0 bases, the J end lost 1 base, and 15 bases lay between the germline ends. The CDR3 region is CSVEDTGQIFNYGYTF. The DNA for the CDR3 is TGCAGCGTTGAAGATACAGGACAGATATTTAACTATGGCTACACCTTC.

V usage is TRBV7-2 and J usage is TRBJ2-7; D not resolved. The V end lost 5 bases, the J end lost 3 bases, and 5 bases lay between the germline ends. Germline CDR1 reads SGHTA; CDR2 reads FQGNSA. There are 11 residues in the CDR3. CDR3 amino acids: CASSLHYEQYF. The CDR3 DNA sequence: TGTGCCAGCAGCCTGCACTACGAGCAGTACTTC.

The chain combines TRBV28 with TRBJ1-2; 7 positions agree with TRBD1. This CDR3 is 14 amino acids long. V lost 6 bases to trimming and J lost 8 bases; unmatched junction nucleotides: 12. Looked up from germline, CDR1 is MDHEN and CDR2 is SYDVKM. The CDR3 coding sequence is TGTGCCAGCAGCAGGACAGGTGGGACGTTGGGCTACACCTTC. Its translation: CASSRTGGTLGYTF.